The clone carrying this T cell receptor beta chain was found many times. What it recognizes is unknown. Sequence at one end of the junction differs from germline and may be a read error. TCRdb used MiXCR to reprocess the 5' RACE reads, holding one entry per CDR3 protein. The sample records more than 1.5 million distinct CDR3 sequences, under 35% being singletons. This entry is derived from a study of identical twins. Study-wide results and limits: In beta out-of-frame sequences, the excess sharing between twins was weaker.

Germline V CDR1 and CDR2: SGHRS, YFSETQ. This CDR3 is 14 amino acids long. The sequence derives from a newborn girl in good health. Sequencing used cord blood. V is TRBV5-1 and J is TRBJ2-7, with D perhaps matching TRBD1 (5 bases). CDR3 sequence: CASSLDGQGYEQYF. The DNA of the CDR3 is TGTGCCAGCAGCTTAGATGGGCAGGGTTACGAGCAGTACTTC.